Following are 15 T cell receptor beta chains from one sample sequenced in a study of blood T cell repertoires in COVID-19. Assay used: immunoSEQ multiplex PCR; TCRdb lists only in-frame clones, some missing. The sample includes 150,000 to 190,000 clones, roughly 72% of them seen just once. The sample taken for sequencing was peripheral blood. The receptors shown here come from a woman of 80 years or more with acute or convalescent COVID-19.

This clone came up a few times. This chain uses TRBV4-2 with TRBJ1-4; 7 positions agree with TRBD1. The junction had 12 bases not matched to a gene; V was cut back by 0 bases and J by 5 bases. CDR1 and CDR2 from the germline V gene are LGHNA and YNFKEQ. The CDR3 loop spans 18 amino acids. CDR3 coding DNA: TGTGCCAGCAGCCAAGATTGGGGGACAGAAGCCGGCAATGAAAAACTGTTTTTT. Translated: CASSQDWGTEAGNEKLFF.

V usage is TRBV19 and J usage is TRBJ2-7; tentatively, D is TRBD1 (7 bases). The CDR3 spans 15 residues. V lost 0 bases, J lost 4 bases, and 13 bases lay in between. Germline loops: CDR1 LNHDA, CDR2 SQIVND (reference sequence). In nucleotides, the CDR3 is TGTGCCAGTAGTATAGAGGTCAGGGGGACTTACGAGCAGTACTTC. Amino acid sequence: CASSIEVRGTYEQYF.

This clone occurred a few times. This chain's CDR3 is CASSQDQAGGTEAFF. In nucleotides, the CDR3 is TGTGCCAGCAGCCAAGATCAGGCCGGAGGTACTGAAGCTTTCTTT. The V and J genes are TRBV4-2 and TRBJ1-1; D unresolved. The V and J ends lost 0 bases and 5 bases respectively, with 13 bases between them. The germline V gene has CDR1 LGHNA and CDR2 YNFKEQ. CDR3 length: 15 amino acids.

This clone was detected only a few times. The chain recombines TRBV5-6 with TRBJ2-1, with TRBD2 as a possible D gene (6 bases). V lost 4 bases, J lost 5 bases, and 19 bases lay in between. The CDR3 is 16 amino acids. Germline V lookup: CDR1 SGHDT, CDR2 YYEEEE. In nucleotides, the CDR3 is TGTGCCAGCAGCCCCCGTCGGGGGAGTCCTAACAATGAGCAGTTCTTC. Its translation: CASSPRRGSPNNEQFF. The full variable domain, its missing parts supplied by reference TRBV5-6 and TRBJ2-1, is DAGVTQSPTHLIKTRGQQVTLRCSPKSGHDTVSWYQQALGQGPQFIFQYYEEEERQRGNFPDRFSGHQFPNYSSELNVNALLLGDSALYLCASSPRRGSPNNEQFFGPGTRLTVL.

This chain connects TRBV7-9 to TRBJ1-1; 11 bases are a match to TRBD1. With V trimmed by 5 bases and J by 3 bases, 5 bases remained unmatched. CDR3 length: 15 residues. CDR1 and CDR2 (germline): SEHNR, FQNEAQ (reference sequence). CDR3 DNA: TGTGCCAGCAGCCCAGGACAGGGGGCTGACACTGAAGCTTTCTTT. Translating it yields CASSPGQGADTEAFF. The entire variable domain, with the rest obtained from reference TRBV7-9 and TRBJ1-1, is as follows: DTGVSQNPRHKITKRGQNVTFRCDPISEHNRLYWYRQTLGQGPEFLTYFQNEAQLEKSRLLSDRFSAERPKGSFSTLEIQRTEQGDSAMYLCASSPGQGADTEAFFGQGTRLTVV.

The rearrangement joins TRBV2 to TRBJ2-1; 14 positions agree with TRBD2. Germline assignment: CDR1 SNHLY and CDR2 FYNNEI. This CDR3 is built from 15 residues. Trimming took 6 bases from V and 5 from J; bases not matched to a gene: 3. The CDR3 DNA reads TGTGCCAGCAGAGGGACTAGCGGGGGCCACAATGAGCAGTTCTTC. Translating it yields CASRGTSGGHNEQFF.

The chain has TRBV7-2 and TRBJ1-1; 8 positions agree with TRBD1. The V and J ends lost 5 bases and 0 bases, in that order; junction bases with no gene match: 5. The CDR3 is 15 residues long. The germline CDR1 and CDR2 sequences are SGHTA and FQGNSA. In nucleotides, the CDR3 is TGTGCCAGCAGCACCAAGACAGGGGTGAACACTGAAGCTTTCTTT. Protein product: CASSTKTGVNTEAFF. The whole variable domain, remainder taken from reference TRBV7-2 and TRBJ1-1, is GAGVSQSPSNKVTEKGKDVELRCDPISGHTALYWYRQSLGQGLEFLIYFQGNSAPDKSGLPSDRFSAERTGGSVSTLTIQRTQQEDSAVYLCASSTKTGVNTEAFFGQGTRLTVV.

The chain joins TRBV27 to TRBJ2-7; the D gene is possibly TRBD2 (6 bases). Germline V lookup: CDR1 MNHEY, CDR2 SMNVEV (reference sequence). Trimming stripped 3 bases from V and 4 bases from J, with 10 bases between. This CDR3 has 13 amino acids. CDR3 loop: CASSLGLGYEQYF. The CDR3 region has the DNA TGTGCCAGCAGTTTGGGACTTGGTTACGAGCAGTACTTC.

This clone was counted only a few times. V usage is TRBV5-1 and J usage is TRBJ1-1; no firm D call. The CDR3 length is 13 residues. Germline CDR1 is SGHRS and CDR2 is YFSETQ. V lost 4 bases to trimming and J lost 4 bases, with 11 bases between them. CDR3 nucleotides: TGCGCCAGCAGCCCAGCGGGCCCCACTGAAGCTTTCTTT. Its protein is CASSPAGPTEAFF. Drawing the rest from reference TRBV5-1 and TRBJ1-1, the complete variable domain is KAGVTQTPRYLIKTRGQQVTLSCSPISGHRSVSWYQQTPGQGLQFLFEYFSETQRNKGNFPGRFSGRQFSNSRSEMNVSTLELGDSALYLCASSPAGPTEAFFGQGTRLTVV.

The gene calls are TRBV6-5 and TRBJ1-1; no definite D call. This CDR3 comprises 14 residues. The germline V gene encodes CDR1 MNHEY and CDR2 SVGAGI. Trimming took off 0 bases at V and 5 bases at J, with 10 bases between the two ends. The CDR3 DNA reads as TGTGCCAGCAGTTACTCGGAGGGAGGTACTGAAGCTTTCTTT. Translating gives CASSYSEGGTEAFF.

This clone occurred once. This chain connects TRBV30 to TRBJ2-2, with 8 bases identical to TRBD2. There are 14 residues in the CDR3. V gave up 4 bases and J gave up 5 bases; unmatched junction bases: 6. The germline V gene encodes CDR1 GTSNPN and CDR2 SVGIG (reference sequence). The CDR3 reads CAWKGLVRTGELFF. The CDR3 nucleotides are TGTGCCTGGAAGGGACTAGTAAGGACCGGGGAGCTGTTTTTT. Together with reference TRBV30 and TRBJ2-2, the CDR3 gives the full variable domain: SQTIHQWPATLVQPVGSPLSLECTVEGTSNPNLYWYRQAAGRGLQLLFYSVGIGQISSEVPQNLSASRPQDRQFILSSKKLLLSDSGFYLCAWKGLVRTGELFFGEGSRLTVL.

The chain carries TRBV5-1 and TRBJ2-5, with D possibly TRBD1 on 6 matching bases. The CDR3 spans 18 residues. Looked up from germline, CDR1 is SGHRS and CDR2 is YFSETQ. V dropped 4 bases and J dropped 5 bases, with 27 bases sitting between them. The CDR3 nucleotides read TGCGCCAGCAGCCAGGGAGCAGGGGCCACCTTTTTGCAGGAGACCCAGTACTTC. As protein: CASSQGAGATFLQETQYF.

The rearrangement uses TRBV6-5 and TRBJ1-1; 7 positions agree with TRBD1. Germline CDR1 reads MNHEY; CDR2 reads SVGAGI. The CDR3 contains 16 residues. V lost 4 bases, J lost 6 bases, and 14 bases stayed unmatched. This chain's CDR3 is CASSFSHRGSRAEAFF. The DNA for the CDR3 is TGTGCCAGCAGTTTCTCCCACAGGGGAAGTAGGGCTGAAGCTTTCTTT.

Only a few counts were recorded for this clone. The chain has TRBV10-2 and TRBJ1-1, with 9 bases aligning to TRBD1. The CDR3 loop spans 17 amino acids. J was trimmed by 0 bases and V by 8 bases; bases with no gene match: 13. Germline V gene sequence: CDR1 WSHSY, CDR2 SAAADI. The CDR3 protein is CASSKPGQGFMNTEAFF. The CDR3 nucleotides read TGCGCCAGCTCCAAACCGGGACAGGGATTTATGAACACTGAAGCTTTCTTT.

J is TRBJ2-1 and V is TRBV6-4, with 9 bases identical to TRBD2. V was pared by 8 bases and J by 5 bases, with 10 bases of the junction left unmatched. CDR1 and CDR2 (germline): MRHNA, SNTAGT. This CDR3 is built from 15 residues. CDR3 residues: CASPPTSGQNNEQFF. CDR3 DNA: TGTGCCAGCCCCCCGACTAGCGGTCAGAACAATGAGCAGTTCTTC.